These 32 T cell receptor beta chains were all obtained from the same sample, sequenced in a study of blood T cell dynamics during melanoma immunotherapy. Time point: pre-treatment baseline. TCRdb keeps only in-frame clones here, not all; method: immunoSEQ multiplex PCR. The repertoire holds some 3,000 clones, with roughly 90% as singletons. The sequencing here drew on effector memory CD8+ T cells from blood, taken from a patient treated with checkpoint blockade. These receptors all come from a human donor with melanoma.

The chain combines TRBV6-1 with TRBJ2-7; D remains unclear. The CDR3 sequence is 15 residues long. V was trimmed by 1 base and J by 1 base, leaving 11 bases between them. Germline V lookup: CDR1 MNHNS, CDR2 SASEGT. The CDR3 spells CASSEVYQGSYEQYF. CDR3 bases: TGTGCCAGCAGTGAAGTTTATCAAGGTTCCTACGAGCAGTACTTC.

The chain couples TRBV9 to TRBJ2-7; 10 bases are shared with TRBD1. Germline-derived CDR1 and CDR2 are SGDLS and YYNGEE. CDR3 size: 15 residues. V shed 1 base and J 6 bases; nucleotides not matched to a gene: 7. This chain's CDR3 is CASSVSGTGVVEQYF. For the CDR3, the DNA is TGTGCCAGCAGCGTATCCGGGACAGGGGTTGTCGAGCAGTACTTC.

The chain is built from TRBV4-3 and TRBJ2-7; 11 bases are a match to TRBD1. V gave up 4 bases and J gave up 4 bases; unmatched junction bases: 6. The CDR3 is 15 amino acids. Per germline, CDR1 LGHNA and CDR2 YSLEER. CDR3 region: CASSPGTGGNYEQYF. The CDR3 nucleotides read TGCGCCAGCAGCCCGGGGACAGGGGGGAATTACGAGCAGTACTTC.

This clone showed up just once. J is TRBJ1-1 and V is TRBV7-9, with D possibly TRBD1 on 5 matching bases. Trimming removed 4 bases from V and 4 bases from J, with 13 bases in between. Germline assignment: CDR1 SEHNR and CDR2 FQNEAQ (reference sequence). The CDR3 has 14 residues. CDR3 in DNA: TGTGCCAGCAGCTCCGGGTCCGGGGGCACTGAAGCTTTCTTT. It is translated as CASSSGSGGTEAFF.

The V and J genes are TRBV27 and TRBJ2-7; D remains ambiguous. CDR3 length: 12 residues. In germline, CDR1 is MNHEY, CDR2 SMNVEV (reference sequence). V was pared by 1 base and J by 1 base, with 2 bases between. The CDR3 here is CASSLLSYEQYF. Written as DNA, the CDR3 is TGTGCCAGCAGTTTATTGTCCTACGAGCAGTACTTC.

The chain employs TRBV19 and TRBJ2-1; D is unresolved. Looked up from germline, CDR1 is LNHDA and CDR2 is SQIVND (reference sequence). The V end lost 3 bases, the J end lost 8 bases, and 8 bases lay between the germline ends. The CDR3 length is 12 residues. The CDR3 DNA reads as TGTGCCAGTAGTATCTCCTTCGATGAGCAGTTCTTC. Translation gives CASSISFDEQFF. Full variable domain (remainder filled in from reference TRBV19 and TRBJ2-1): DGGITQSPKYLFRKEGQNVTLSCEQNLNHDAMYWYRQDPGQGLRLIYYSQIVNDFQKGDIAEGYSVSREKKESFPLTVTSAQKNPTAFYLCASSISFDEQFFGPGTRLTVL.

This chain joins TRBV29-1 and TRBJ2-1, with a weak D call TRBD1 (5 bases). Germline assignment: CDR1 SQVTM and CDR2 ANQGSEA. CDR3 size: 10 residues. V lost 7 bases and J lost 4, with 5 bases in between. CDR3 in amino acids: CSGQYNEQFF. The CDR3 DNA follows: TGCAGCGGACAGTACAATGAGCAGTTCTTC.

This sequence joins TRBV27 and TRBJ1-2; 11 bases line up with TRBD1. Germline-derived CDR1 and CDR2 are MNHEY and SMNVEV (reference sequence). The CDR3 spans 15 residues. V shed 6 bases and J 4 bases; nucleotides not matched to a gene: 7. The chain's CDR3 is CASSPGTGGVYGYTF. As DNA, the CDR3 is TGTGCCAGCAGCCCCGGGACAGGGGGTGTCTATGGCTACACCTTC.

The gene calls are TRBV19 and TRBJ2-2, with D possibly matching TRBD2 (5 bases). The V end lost 7 bases, the J end lost 5 bases, and 23 bases lay between the germline ends. Germline V gene sequence: CDR1 LNHDA, CDR2 SQIVND (reference sequence). The CDR3 contains 17 residues. This CDR3 is CASTYGERGGGTGELFF. CDR3 DNA: TGTGCCAGTACCTACGGGGAGCGAGGAGGAGGAACCGGGGAGCTGTTTTTT.

This rearrangement joins TRBV15 to TRBJ2-7; 7 nucleotides match TRBD2. The CDR3 extends over 14 amino acids. CDR1 is LNHNV and CDR2 is YYDKDF in the germline V gene (reference sequence). The trim removed 1 base at V and 3 bases at J, leaving 3 bases unmatched. CDR3 bases: TGTGCCACCAGCAGAGGTAGCGGGCTCTACGAGCAGTACTTC. Translation: CATSRGSGLYEQYF.

Only one count was recorded for this clone. The gene calls are TRBV30 and TRBJ2-4; maybe TRBD2 (6 bases). Trimming left V 5 bases short and J 0 bases short, with 11 bases between. In germline, CDR1 is GTSNPN, CDR2 SVGIG (reference sequence). The CDR3 sequence is 14 residues long. CDR3 bases: TGTGCCTGGGTCGGGAGCCTAGCCAAAAACATTCAGTACTTC. As protein: CAWVGSLAKNIQYF.

CDR3 nucleotide sequence: TGTGCCAGCACCGAGGGGGCAGGGCGAACCGGGGAGCTGTTTTTT. Encoded protein: CASTEGAGRTGELFF. V usage is TRBV9 and J usage is TRBJ2-2, with 7 bases lining up with TRBD1. V shed 6 bases and J 5 bases; nucleotides not matched to a gene: 10. CDR3 length: 15 amino acids. CDR1 is SGDLS and CDR2 is YYNGEE in the germline V gene.

The chain couples TRBV15 to TRBJ2-1; D is unclear. This CDR3 has 14 residues. V was shortened by 3 bases and J by 6 bases, with 12 bases between the two germline ends. In germline, CDR1 is LNHNV, CDR2 YYDKDF (reference sequence). CDR3 protein: CATSSPLNGNEQFF. The CDR3 DNA reads TGTGCCACCAGCAGTCCCTTGAACGGCAATGAGCAGTTCTTC.

The chain couples TRBV27 to TRBJ2-1, with 9 positions matching TRBD2. There are 16 residues in the CDR3. The V gene end was trimmed by 0 bases and the J gene end by 4 bases; junction bases not matched to a gene: 4. Germline values: CDR1 MNHEY, CDR2 SMNVEV (reference sequence). The CDR3 reads CASSLSREGSYNEQFF. CDR3 DNA: TGTGCCAGCAGTTTATCGCGGGAGGGATCGTACAATGAGCAGTTCTTC.

The CDR3 is CASRGPNYGYTF. The CDR3 coding sequence is TGTGCCAGCAGGGGACCTAACTATGGCTACACCTTC. This sequence joins TRBV27 and TRBJ1-2; possibly TRBD1 for D (5 bases). The CDR3 runs 12 residues. V dropped 6 bases and J dropped 0 bases, with 5 bases sitting between them. Per germline, CDR1 MNHEY and CDR2 SMNVEV (reference sequence).

DNA of the CDR3: TGTGCCAGCGGGGGCACTGAAGCTTTCTTT. Translating it yields CASGGTEAFF. This chain joins TRBV25-1 and TRBJ1-1; D perhaps matches TRBD1 (5 bases). Germline V gene sequence: CDR1 MGHDK, CDR2 SYGVNS. Deletions cut 8 bases from V and 4 bases from J, with 5 bases between. The length of the CDR3 is 10 residues.

This clone was detected only once. The rearrangement joins TRBV7-8 to TRBJ1-2; D is uncertain. Per germline, CDR1 SGHVS and CDR2 FQNEAQ. CDR3 size: 16 residues. The V end lost 0 bases, the J end lost 2 bases, and 13 bases lay between the germline ends. The CDR3: CASSLARQGQNYGYTF. The CDR3 DNA is TGTGCCAGCAGCTTAGCCAGACAAGGCCAAAACTATGGCTACACCTTC.

The chain joins TRBV30 to TRBJ1-6; D is unclear. The germline CDR1 and CDR2 sequences are GTSNPN and SVGIG (reference sequence). Trimming took off 1 base at V and 10 bases at J, with 11 bases between the two ends. CDR3 length equals 13 residues. This chain's CDR3 is CAWSDGTSSPLHF. The CDR3 DNA is TGTGCCTGGAGTGATGGAACATCCTCACCCCTCCACTTT.

This clone was detected a few times. This chain uses TRBV10-1 with TRBJ1-1; D not certain. From germline, CDR1 is WNHNN and CDR2 SYGVQD (reference sequence). Deletions cut 6 bases from V and 0 bases from J, with 11 bases between. CDR3 size: 14 residues. CDR3: CASRLGTMNTEAFF. In DNA form, the CDR3 reads TGCGCCAGCAGGCTGGGAACCATGAACACTGAAGCTTTCTTT.

Details on this clone: The junction shows a germline mismatch at one end, possibly a read error. This chain connects TRBV5-3 to TRBJ1-3; D not resolved. TRBV5-3 is marked as an open reading frame, function uncertain. The CDR3 consists of 14 residues. DNA of the CDR3: TGTGCCAGCAGCTTGGCCGGTAGTGGAAACACCATATATTTT. Its protein is CASSLAGSGNTIYF.

This rearrangement joins TRBV7-9 to TRBJ2-7, with D possibly TRBD1 on 5 matching bases. Germline V gene data show CDR1 as SEHNR and CDR2 as FQNEAQ (reference sequence). The CDR3 runs to 12 residues. Trimming took 1 base from V and 6 from J, leaving 7 bases between them. The CDR3 spells CASSLEGIEQYF. DNA for the CDR3: TGTGCCAGCAGCTTAGAGGGGATCGAGCAGTACTTC.

This chain joins TRBV19 and TRBJ2-7, with TRBD2 as a possible D gene (5 bases). CDR3 length: 13 amino acids. Per the germline V gene, CDR1 is LNHDA and CDR2 is SQIVND (reference sequence). The V end was cut by 3 bases, the J end by 2 bases, with 8 bases between. The CDR3 region has the DNA TGTGCCAGTAGTATCACCGGGGCCTACGAGCAGTACTTC. This codes for CASSITGAYEQYF.

The V call is TRBV27, the J call TRBJ1-6; the match to TRBD1 covers 8 bases. After removal of 5 bases from V and 7 bases from J, the junction contained 7 bases not matched to a gene. Looked up from germline, CDR1 is MNHEY and CDR2 is SMNVEV (reference sequence). This CDR3 comprises 15 residues. CDR3 bases: TGTGCCAGCAGTACTCTCGACAGGGGAAATTCACCCCTCCACTTT. As protein: CASSTLDRGNSPLHF.

The chain is built from TRBV9 and TRBJ2-2; TRBD2 matches at 8 bases. The V gene's germline CDR1 is SGDLS and CDR2 YYNGEE. The CDR3 has 16 residues. J was trimmed by 5 bases and V by 4 bases; bases with no gene match: 10. CDR3 DNA: TGTGCCAGCAGCACTGGGACTAGTCAAGGGACCGGGGAGCTGTTTTTT. Protein: CASSTGTSQGTGELFF.

The chain has TRBV19 and TRBJ2-1, with 10 bases lining up with TRBD2. The J segment lost 2 bases and the V segment lost 4 bases, leaving 2 bases of the junction unmatched. The CDR3 is made up of 15 amino acids. The germline V gene has CDR1 LNHDA and CDR2 SQIVND (reference sequence). The CDR3 reads CASSTGLAAYNEQFF. The CDR3, as DNA: TGTGCCAGTAGTACCGGACTAGCGGCCTACAATGAGCAGTTCTTC.

The chain joins TRBV15 to TRBJ2-1, with unresolved D. The germline V and J ends were trimmed by 3 bases and 8 bases, with 8 bases remaining between them. This CDR3 spans 12 amino acids. Germline CDR1 reads LNHNV; CDR2 reads YYDKDF (reference sequence). The CDR3 nucleotides read TGTGCCACCAGCAGCCTGCGCGATGAGCAGTTCTTC. Translating gives CATSSLRDEQFF.

This sequence joins TRBV4-1 and TRBJ2-5; 8 bases fit TRBD2. The DNA matches TRBJ2-7 better at its end, which makes the J call doubtful. Germline CDR1 and CDR2: MGHRA and YSYEKL. The CDR3 totals 19 residues. CDR3 in amino acids: CASSQDQKVAGRGHYEQYF. CDR3 nucleotides: TGCGCCAGCAGCCAAGACCAAAAAGTAGCGGGACGGGGACACTACGAGCAGTACTTC.

The chain joins TRBV30 to TRBJ2-3; the D gene is possibly TRBD1 (6 bases). The CDR3 loop spans 14 amino acids. CDR1 is GTSNPN, CDR2 SVGIG, per germline (reference sequence). Between the trimmed V and J ends, which lost 7 bases and 2 bases, there was a span of 16 bases. CDR3 residues: CAYRPGHYTDTQYF. CDR3 bases: TGTGCCTATAGACCGGGACATTACACAGATACGCAGTATTTT. The variable domain in full, completed from reference TRBV30 and TRBJ2-3, reads SQTIHQWPATLVQPVGSPLSLECTVEGTSNPNLYWYRQAAGRGLQLLFYSVGIGQISSEVPQNLSASRPQDRQFILSSKKLLLSDSGFYLCAYRPGHYTDTQYFGPGTRLTVL.

CDR3 residues: CASSMDHSYEQYF. CDR3 sequence (DNA): TGTGCCAGCAGCATGGACCACTCCTACGAGCAGTACTTC. This chain uses TRBV7-2 with TRBJ2-5; D not resolved. The J call is doubtful: the DNA matches TRBJ2-7 better. The length of the CDR3 is 13 residues. Germline values: CDR1 SGHTA, CDR2 FQGNSA.

This clone was seen only a few times. Other DNA sequences of this sample code for an identical CDR3. The chain combines TRBV27 with TRBJ2-7; 8 positions match TRBD1. The CDR3 consists of 14 residues. J gave up 3 bases and V 5 bases, and 6 bases lay outside the gene matches. Germline V gives CDR1 MNHEY, CDR2 SMNVEV (reference sequence). The CDR3 sequence is CASSPGTGGYEQYF. CDR3 nucleotides: TGTGCCAGCAGTCCGGGAACAGGGGGCTACGAGCAGTACTTC.

The gene calls are TRBV30 and TRBJ2-7; tentatively, D is TRBD2 (5 bases). V lost 7 bases and J 1 base, leaving 20 bases between the germline ends. The length of the CDR3 is 15 residues. The germline CDR1 and CDR2 sequences are GTSNPN and SVGIG (reference sequence). The CDR3 coding sequence is TGTGCCTCGAACCCTTACGGTGGGAGTTCCTACGAGCAGTACTTC. Encoded protein: CASNPYGGSSYEQYF.

The V call is TRBV4-1, the J call TRBJ2-7, with D hard to call. Looked up from germline, CDR1 is MGHRA and CDR2 is YSYEKL. V lost 0 bases and J lost 7, with 16 bases in between. The CDR3 extends over 15 amino acids. The CDR3 DNA is TGCGCCAGCAGCCAAGATCCGACCATTCCTCGGGAGCAGTACTTC. It yields the protein CASSQDPTIPREQYF.